These 10 T cell receptor beta chains originate from one sample sequenced in a study of blood T cell repertoires in COVID-19. The protocol was immunoSEQ multiplex PCR, while the TCRdb copy is restricted to in-frame clones and leaves out a portion. In the table there are roughly 150,000 clones, over 70% of which are singletons. The sequenced material came from peripheral blood. The receptors come from a woman aged 70-85 years who had recovered from COVID-19.

This chain joins TRBV5-6 and TRBJ1-2; D is unclear. The CDR3 is 14 amino acids. Germline V gives CDR1 SGHDT, CDR2 YYEEEE. Trimming removed 0 bases from V and 1 base from J, with 7 bases in between. CDR3 sequence reads: CASSLGEGNYGYTF. DNA for the CDR3: TGTGCCAGCAGCTTGGGGGAGGGTAACTATGGCTACACCTTC.

V is TRBV7-6 and J is TRBJ2-7, with D maybe TRBD2 (5 bases). With 0 bases removed from V and 6 bases from J, the gap between germline ends came to 12 bases. CDR3 length: 14 residues. Germline-derived CDR1 and CDR2 are SGHVS and FNYEAQ. CDR3 nucleotides: TGTGCCAGCAGCTTAGCTGTGCGGAGGAGCGAGCAGTACTTC. As protein: CASSLAVRRSEQYF.

This sequence joins TRBV27 and TRBJ1-1; perhaps TRBD1 as D (6 bases). The V gene lost 11 bases and the J gene lost 0 bases, with 13 bases spanning the gap. CDR1 MNHEY and CDR2 SMNVEV come from the germline V gene (reference sequence). The CDR3 covers 13 residues. The CDR3 loop reads CAARDTMNTEAFF. The CDR3 DNA sequence: TGTGCCGCCCGGGACACCATGAACACTGAAGCTTTCTTT.

The genes are TRBV19 and TRBJ2-2; 10 nucleotides match TRBD1. Germline lookup yields CDR1 LNHDA and CDR2 SQIVND (reference sequence). V gave up 4 bases and J gave up 4 bases; unmatched junction bases: 3. The CDR3 loop spans 15 amino acids. In DNA, the CDR3 is TGTGCCAGTAGTAGACAGGGGGCGAGCACCGGGGAGCTGTTTTTT. It yields the protein CASSRQGASTGELFF.

This clone was seen a single time. Mismatch with germline at one junction end may stem from a read error. The chain employs TRBV7-7 and TRBJ1-5; 9 bases are a match to TRBD1. Germline values: CDR1 SSHAT, CDR2 FNYEAQ (reference sequence). The CDR3 is made up of 17 amino acids. The CDR3 loop reads CASSFADRGFSNQPQHF. The CDR3 nucleotides read TGTGCTAGCAGCTTTGCCGACAGGGGGTTTAGCAATCAGCCCCAGCATTTT.

J is TRBJ1-6 and V is TRBV4-1; 11 nucleotides match TRBD1. V trimming: 4 bases; J trimming: 8 bases; junction bases outside the gene matches: 4. This CDR3 is built from 15 residues. Germline lookup yields CDR1 MGHRA and CDR2 YSYEKL. CDR3 coding DNA: TGCGCCAGCAGCCGCCGGGACAGGGGGGATTCACCCCTCCACTTT. As protein: CASSRRDRGDSPLHF.

The chain joins TRBV6-1 to TRBJ1-2; perhaps TRBD1 as D (6 bases). Germline lookup yields CDR1 MNHNS and CDR2 SASEGT. CDR3 length equals 17 residues. The V gene lost 2 bases and the J gene lost 8 bases, with 24 bases spanning the gap. CDR3 loop: CASSEQATIRGAWGYTF. The CDR3 DNA reads as TGTGCCAGCAGTGAACAGGCCACAATCAGGGGCGCGTGGGGCTACACCTTC.

V gene TRBV29-1 combines with J gene TRBJ1-2, with TRBD1 matching 9 bases. The junction had 7 bases not matched to a gene; V was cut back by 3 bases and J by 8 bases. The CDR3 spans 13 residues. Germline V gene data show CDR1 as SQVTM and CDR2 as ANQGSEA. The CDR3 nucleotides are TGCAGCGTTGACTCCGACAGGGGGTGGGGCTACACCTTC. It is translated as CSVDSDRGWGYTF.

The CDR3 coding sequence is TGTGCCAGCAGTTTATTAGGGGGTCCCTCTGGGGCCAACGTCCTGACTTTC. Translated, it gives CASSLLGGPSGANVLTF. The chain couples TRBV27 to TRBJ2-6; tentatively, D is TRBD1 (6 bases). The CDR3 has 17 amino acids. CDR1 and CDR2 from the germline V gene are MNHEY and SMNVEV (reference sequence). V was trimmed by 1 base and J by 0 bases, leaving 10 bases between them.

The gene calls are TRBV3-1 (or the pseudogene TRBV3-2) and TRBJ2-1, with D perhaps TRBD2 (5 bases). This CDR3 region has 14 residues. Germline CDR1 reads LGHDT; CDR2 reads YNNKEL (reference sequence). Between the trimmed V and J ends, which lost 0 bases and 9 bases, there was a span of 12 bases. The CDR3, as DNA: TGTGCCAGCAGCCAAGATGAGGAGGAACGTGAGCAGTTCTTC. It is translated as CASSQDEEEREQFF.